This is a list of T cell receptor beta chains from one sample in a study of T cell responses to AZD1222 COVID-19 vaccine. Only in-frame clones appear in the TCRdb table, and some are missing; sequencing was by immunoSEQ multiplex PCR. The sample records roughly 100,000 clones, about 92% being singletons. The source material was peripheral blood, sampled on day 0 of AZD1222 vaccination. The receptors stem from an adult in good health. Each CDR3 is given with its conserved first and last residue. The order of the fields is J gene, D gene, V gene, CDR3 protein, CDR3 DNA. The D gene is left open where the match is weak.

>TRBJ1-5|TRBD1|TRBV19
CASKETGDNQPQHF
TGTGCCAGTAAAGAGACAGGGGACAATCAGCCCCAGCATTTT
>TRBJ2-2|TRBD2|TRBV6-5
CASSQGGSGAGELFF
TGTGCCAGCAGTCAGGGCGGAAGCGGGGCCGGGGAGCTGTTTTTT
>TRBJ1-1|-|TRBV18
CASSPWTGRDTEAFF
TGTGCCAGCTCACCTTGGACGGGGCGGGATACTGAAGCTTTCTTT
>TRBJ2-4|TRBD1|TRBV5-4
CASSLGTGTGGTAKNIQYF
TGTGCCAGCAGCTTGGGAACCGGGACAGGGGGAACAGCCAAAAACATTCAGTACTTC
>TRBJ1-2|-|TRBV28
CASSLIGQGNYGYTF
TGTGCCAGCAGTTTAATTGGGCAGGGAAACTATGGCTACACCTTC
>TRBJ1-1|-|TRBV7-9
CASSLGVSMNTEAFF
TGTGCCAGCAGCCTCGGGGTTTCAATGAACACTGAAGCTTTCTTT
>TRBJ2-1|-|TRBV5-1
CASSPQGRNEQFF
TGCGCCAGCAGCCCACAGGGGAGGAATGAGCAGTTCTTC
>TRBJ1-2|-|TRBV2
CASSLGVGGYGYTF
TGTGCCAGCAGTTTAGGTGTGGGTGGCTATGGCTACACCTTC
>TRBJ2-1|TRBD2|TRBV7-3
CASSLNPGLAGDEQFF
TGTGCCAGCAGCTTAAACCCTGGACTAGCGGGGGACGAGCAGTTCTTC
>TRBJ2-3|-|TRBV4-2
CASSQGVAGTDTQYF
TGTGCCAGCAGCCAAGGGGTAGCGGGCACAGATACGCAGTATTTT
>TRBJ2-7|TRBD2|TRBV7-6
CASSLTSGSSYEQYF
TGTGCCAGCAGCTTAACTAGCGGGAGCTCCTACGAGCAGTACTTC
>TRBJ1-2|TRBD1|TRBV6-5
CASSFDRARYGYTF
TGTGCCAGCAGTTTCGACAGGGCCAGATATGGCTACACCTTC
>TRBJ1-1|-|TRBV6-5
CASSYSRGGTEAFF
TGTGCCAGCAGTTACTCCAGGGGTGGGACTGAAGCTTTCTTT
>TRBJ2-5|-|TRBV7-9
CASSQKETQYF
TGTGCCAGCAGCCAAAAAGAGACCCAGTACTTC